Given below is one TCR beta chain in context. This sample's time point: sample taken at primary tumor resection. Sequencing was performed on whole RNA extracted from tumor and nontumor lung tissue, or from frozen PBMC, and the material was left unsorted. The 60 to 80 donors had untreated early-stage non-small cell lung cancer. The source of the sample is a study of spatial heterogeneity in lung cancer. This CDR3 has 12 residues. Trimming stripped 4 bases from V and 7 bases from J, with 10 bases between. Germline V gives CDR1 LGHDT, CDR2 YNNKEL (reference sequence). Every molecule of TCR cDNA had its own unique molecular identifier. TCRdb re-called the 5' RACE reads through MiXCR, storing one row per CDR3 protein. The sample consists of approximately 52,000 distinct CDR3 sequences, roughly 6.5% of them appearing once.

This rearrangement joins TRBV3-1 to TRBJ1-1; D may be TRBD1 (5 bases). Sequencing was performed on PBMCs, taken at surgery. The sequence derives from a female donor with early-stage non-small cell lung cancer. Here the CDR3 reads CASSLNRYEAFF. CDR3 nucleotide sequence: TGTGCCAGCAGCCTGAACAGGTATGAAGCTTTCTTT.